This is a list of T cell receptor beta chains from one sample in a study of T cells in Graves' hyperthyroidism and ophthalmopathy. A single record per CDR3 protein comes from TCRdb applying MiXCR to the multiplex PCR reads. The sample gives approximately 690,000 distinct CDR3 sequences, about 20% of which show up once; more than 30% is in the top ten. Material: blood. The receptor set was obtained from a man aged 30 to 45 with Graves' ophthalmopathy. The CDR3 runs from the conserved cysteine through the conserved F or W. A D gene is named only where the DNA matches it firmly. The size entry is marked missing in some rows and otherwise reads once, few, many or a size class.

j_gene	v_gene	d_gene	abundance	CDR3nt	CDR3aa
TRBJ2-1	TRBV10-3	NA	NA	TGTGCCATCAGTGAAGGGGTCAGCTACAATGAGCAGTTCTTC	CAISEGVSYNEQFF
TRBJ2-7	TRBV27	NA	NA	TGTGCCAGCAGTTTATCGAACCTTGGGGCGCGATGGGAGCAGTACTTC	CASSLSNLGARWEQYF
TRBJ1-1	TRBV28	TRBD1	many	TGTGCCAGCAGTGGCCCGGGACAGGGGGCAGGGAACACTGAAGCTTTCTTT	CASSGPGQGAGNTEAFF
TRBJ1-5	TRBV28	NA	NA	TGTGCCAGCAGTTCTAGTCCTAGGACCCAGCATTTT	CASSSSPRTQHF
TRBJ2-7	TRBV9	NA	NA	TGTGCCAGCAGCGTTGACCCGGGCTACGAGCAGTACTTC	CASSVDPGYEQYF
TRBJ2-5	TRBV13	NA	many	TGTGCCAGCAGCTCGGAAGCGGCGGGTGAGACCCAGTACTTC	CASSSEAAGETQYF
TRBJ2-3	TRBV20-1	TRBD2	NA	TGCAGTGCCCATCTAGCGGGAGAGGGAGATACGCAGTATTTT	CSAHLAGEGDTQYF
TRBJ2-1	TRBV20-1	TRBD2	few	TGCAGTGCGAATAGCGGGAGGGTCTACAATGAGCAGTTCTTC	CSANSGRVYNEQFF
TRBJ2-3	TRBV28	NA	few	TGTGCCAGCAGCGAAAGGGGGGCCCGCGGGGACACAGATACGCAGTATTTT	CASSERGARGDTDTQYF
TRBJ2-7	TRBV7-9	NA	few	TGTGCCAGCAGCCTAGTCGAGAGCGGCGAGCAGTACTTC	CASSLVESGEQYF
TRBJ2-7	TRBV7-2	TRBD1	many	TGTGCCAGCAGGCCCCCGGGGACAGGGAGTTCCTACGAGCAGTACTTC	CASRPPGTGSSYEQYF
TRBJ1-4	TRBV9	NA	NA	TGTGCCAGCAGCTGGAGGGAGGGTGAAAAACTGTTTTTT	CASSWREGEKLFF
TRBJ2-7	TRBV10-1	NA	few	TGCGCCAGCAGTGAGTCCCCACAGAACGAGCAGTACTTC	CASSESPQNEQYF
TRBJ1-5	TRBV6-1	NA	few	TGTGCCAGCATTCGGCAGGCGGGAAATCAGCCCCAGCATTTT	CASIRQAGNQPQHF
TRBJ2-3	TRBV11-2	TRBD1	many	TGTGCCAGCAGCTTAAAGGGGTCAGGGGGAGATACGCAGTATTTT	CASSLKGSGGDTQYF
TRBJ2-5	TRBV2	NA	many	TGTGCCAGCAGTGAGAGGACAGCCCCAGGAGAGACCCAGTACTTC	CASSERTAPGETQYF
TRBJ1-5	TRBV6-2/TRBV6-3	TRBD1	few	TGTGCCAGCAGTTACTCAAAGTCCGGGACAGTCACTAATCAGCCCCAGCATTTT	CASSYSKSGTVTNQPQHF
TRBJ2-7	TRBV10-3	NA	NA	TGTGCCATCAGTCCCACTAGCAGGGGATACGAGCAGTACTTC	CAISPTSRGYEQYF
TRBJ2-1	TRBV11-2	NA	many	TGTGCCAGCAGCGCGATGAGTGCAGGATTCCATGAGCAGTTCTTC	CASSAMSAGFHEQFF
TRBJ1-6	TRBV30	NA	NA	TGTGCCTGGAGGGGGACATCTTATAATTCACCCCTCCACTTT	CAWRGTSYNSPLHF
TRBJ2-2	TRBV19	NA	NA	TGTGCCAGTAGTATAGGGGCACAGGGCTGGGAGCTGTTTTTT	CASSIGAQGWELFF
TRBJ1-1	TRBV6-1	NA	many	TGTGCCAGCAGTCGAGTCGAGAACACTGAAGCTTTCTTT	CASSRVENTEAFF
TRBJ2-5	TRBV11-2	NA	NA	TGTGCCAGCAGCTTAGATGGGGTACAGGGTAGAGAGACCCAGTACTTC	CASSLDGVQGRETQYF
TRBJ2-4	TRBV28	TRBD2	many	TGTGCCAGCAGCGAAATGCGGGGGGCCAAAAACATTCAGTACTTC	CASSEMRGAKNIQYF
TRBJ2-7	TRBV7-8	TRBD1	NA	TGTGCCAGCAGCTCTAGGGGACAGGGCATACCTACCTACGAGCAGTACTTC	CASSSRGQGIPTYEQYF
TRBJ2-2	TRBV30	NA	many	TGTGCCTGGAGGTACGCGAACACCGGGGAGCTGTTTTTT	CAWRYANTGELFF
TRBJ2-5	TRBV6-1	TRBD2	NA	TGTGCCAGCAGTGAAGTGGGACTAGCGCCCGCTGTGGACTTC	CASSEVGLAPAVDF
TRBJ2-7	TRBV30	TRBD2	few	TGTGCCTGGAGTGTAGGGGCGGGAGGGGGGTCCTACGAGCAGTACTTC	CAWSVGAGGGSYEQYF
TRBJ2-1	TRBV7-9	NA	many	TGTGCCAGCAGCCCGCCCTCTACCGAGCAGTTCTTC	CASSPPSTEQFF
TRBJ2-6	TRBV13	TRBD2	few	TGTGCCAGCAGCTTCGGACTAGCGGGATATACCGCTGGGGCCAACGTCCTGACTTTC	CASSFGLAGYTAGANVLTF
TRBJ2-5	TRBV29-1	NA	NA	TGCAGCGTTGTAGAGAACCAACAGACCCAGTACTTC	CSVVENQQTQYF
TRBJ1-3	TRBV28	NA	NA	TGTGCCAGCAGTTTGGGCGGCAGTTATTCTGGAAACACCATATATTTT	CASSLGGSYSGNTIYF
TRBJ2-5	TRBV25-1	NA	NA	TGTGCCAGCAGTGAGAGCAGGGGCCCCCCGGGCCAGTACTTC	CASSESRGPPGQYF
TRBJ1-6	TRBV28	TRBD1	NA	TGTGCCAGCAGTTTTTCGGGACAGAATAATTCACCCCTCCACTTT	CASSFSGQNNSPLHF
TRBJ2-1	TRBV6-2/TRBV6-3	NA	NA	TGTGCCAGCAGTTACCCTTCGTCGGAGGATGAGCAGTTCTTC	CASSYPSSEDEQFF
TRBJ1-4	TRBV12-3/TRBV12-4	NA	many	TGTGCCAGCAGTTTGGCGAAATATAAGGGTAATGAAAAACTGTTTTTT	CASSLAKYKGNEKLFF
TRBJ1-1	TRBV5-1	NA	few	TGCGCCAGCAGCTTGACCCAGGGTGAAGCTTTCTTT	CASSLTQGEAFF
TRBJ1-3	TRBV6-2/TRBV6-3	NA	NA	TGTGCCAGCAGACTCGACGGTTCCACAGGAAACACCATATATTTT	CASRLDGSTGNTIYF
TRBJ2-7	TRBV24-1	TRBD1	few	TGTGCCACCAGTGGGACAGGTATCGGCGAGCAGTACTTC	CATSGTGIGEQYF
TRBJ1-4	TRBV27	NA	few	TGTGCCAGCAGTGCCGCCGGGACGGCAACTGGTAAAAAACTGCTTTTT	CASSAAGTATGKKLLF
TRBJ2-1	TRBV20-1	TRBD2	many	TGCAGTGCTAGCGGGACTAGCGCCATCTCCTACAATGAGCAGTTCTTC	CSASGTSAISYNEQFF
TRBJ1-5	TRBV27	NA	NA	TGTGCCAGCAGTTCTCACGGGGGGGGTCAGCCCCAGCATTTT	CASSSHGGGQPQHF
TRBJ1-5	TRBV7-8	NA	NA	TGTGCCAGCAGCTCTGGATACGTGAGTCAGCCCCAGCATTTT	CASSSGYVSQPQHF
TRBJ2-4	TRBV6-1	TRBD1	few	TGTGCCAGCGGGACAGGGAAGGGCAAAAACATTCAGTACTTC	CASGTGKGKNIQYF
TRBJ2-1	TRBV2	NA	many	TGTGCCAGCGGTCGACAAGCGTGGTCTTTCGGAAACGTCTCCTACAATGAGCAGTTCTTC	CASGRQAWSFGNVSYNEQFF
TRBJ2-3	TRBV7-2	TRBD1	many	TGTGCCAGCAGCTTAGAGAGGGGGCGCCCCACAGATACGCAGTATTTT	CASSLERGRPTDTQYF
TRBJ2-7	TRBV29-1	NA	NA	TGCAGCGTTGAACGGCAGGGCTACGAGCAGTACTTC	CSVERQGYEQYF
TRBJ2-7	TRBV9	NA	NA	TGTGCCAGCAGCCCCATGACTGAGAACTACGAGCAGTACTTC	CASSPMTENYEQYF
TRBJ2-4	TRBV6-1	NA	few	TGTGCCAGCATTGGTTCAACCTCTACCGGGAAACAGTACTTC	CASIGSTSTGKQYF
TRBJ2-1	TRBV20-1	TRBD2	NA	TGCAGTGCTCCCGCTTCGTCGGCCCTTAGCGGGACCTCCTACTACTACGGGAATGAGCAGTTCTTC	CSAPASSALSGTSYYYGNEQFF
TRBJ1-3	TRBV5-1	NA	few	TGCGCCAGCAGCTTGGGGGAGTCCAACGCTGGAAACACCATATATTTT	CASSLGESNAGNTIYF
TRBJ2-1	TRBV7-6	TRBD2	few	TGTGCCAGCAGCTCGCAGGGATCTAGCGGGAGGTTTGAGCAGTTCTTC	CASSSQGSSGRFEQFF
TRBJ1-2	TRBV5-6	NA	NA	TGTGCCAGCAGCTTGTGGAGGGGTAACTATGGCTACACCTTC	CASSLWRGNYGYTF
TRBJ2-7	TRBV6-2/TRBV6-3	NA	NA	TGTGCCAGCAGTTTCACGGCTTGGACTCGAGATGAGGAGCAGTACTTC	CASSFTAWTRDEEQYF
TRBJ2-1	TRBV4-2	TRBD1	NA	TGTGCCAGCAGCCCCCTTGGGACAGAACATCTCTACAATGAGCAGTTCTTC	CASSPLGTEHLYNEQFF
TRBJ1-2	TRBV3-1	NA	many	TGTGCCAGCAGCCAATACTATGGCTACACCTTC	CASSQYYGYTF
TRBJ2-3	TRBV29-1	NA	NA	TGCAGCGTGGGCCGGACCGCCGGGGCAGATACGCAGTATTTT	CSVGRTAGADTQYF
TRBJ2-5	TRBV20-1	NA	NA	TGCAGTGCTAGAGTGGAGGAGGGGACCCAGTACTTC	CSARVEEGTQYF
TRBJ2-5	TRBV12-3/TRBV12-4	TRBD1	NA	TGTGCCAGCAGTTCAAGGACAGGGGGCGTGGAGACCCAGTACTTC	CASSSRTGGVETQYF
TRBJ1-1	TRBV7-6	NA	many	TGTGCCAGCAGCTTAGCAGGGTCTGAAGCTTTCTTT	CASSLAGSEAFF